Below, 13 T cell receptor beta chains from the same sample are listed, as sequenced in a study of OX40 agonist ivuxolimab in advanced cancers. Clones were sequenced by immunoSEQ multiplex PCR, and TCRdb holds only the in-frame ones, with some missing. The sample carries about 81,000 clones, under 90% recorded once. The sequencing used CD4+ or CD8+ T cells sorted from blood, collected in a trial of the OX40 agonist ivuxolimab. These receptors were taken from an adult with an advanced solid tumor such as melanoma, head and neck, liver or kidney cancer.

The V gene is TRBV9, the J gene TRBJ1-2; TRBD1 is a possible D gene (6 bases). Trimming took 4 bases from V and 8 from J, leaving 12 bases between them. The CDR3 runs to 12 residues. From germline, CDR1 is SGDLS and CDR2 YYNGEE. The DNA for the CDR3 is TGTGCCAGCAGCAAAGGGGGAGAGGGCTACACCTTC. Protein sequence: CASSKGGEGYTF.

The gene calls are TRBV2 and TRBJ2-5; no reliable D call. Germline values: CDR1 SNHLY, CDR2 FYNNEI. This CDR3 contains 13 residues. Trimming shortened V by 4 bases and J by 8 bases, and 14 bases separated the two germline ends. CDR3 residues: CASSVENSATQYF. The CDR3 DNA follows: TGTGCCAGCAGTGTGGAGAATTCCGCCACCCAGTACTTC.

Of note for this clone: The germline gene is not matched at one end of the junction; a read error may be the cause. The chain links TRBV7-2 to TRBJ1-6, with a possible D match to TRBD1 (6 bases). CDR3 length equals 14 residues. Germline lookup yields CDR1 SGHTA and CDR2 FQGNSA. The CDR3 DNA follows: TGTGCCAGCAGCTTAAGGGGGGGCACAGCGGGGCTGCTCTTT. Residues: CASSLRGGTAGLLF.

The V and J genes are TRBV14 and TRBJ2-1; 8 bases map to TRBD1. The V and J ends lost 3 bases and 6 bases, in that order; junction bases with no gene match: 7. Germline assignment: CDR1 SGHDN and CDR2 FVKESK. The CDR3 runs to 15 residues. The CDR3 reads CASSHWTGLGNEQFF. In DNA form, the CDR3 reads TGTGCCAGCAGCCACTGGACAGGGCTGGGCAATGAGCAGTTCTTC.

The chain recombines TRBV6-1 with TRBJ2-2; D not certain. Germline V gene sequence: CDR1 MNHNS, CDR2 SASEGT. The CDR3 is 16 residues long. Trimming shortened V by 2 bases and J by 0 bases, and 10 bases separated the two germline ends. The CDR3 nucleotides are TGTGCCAGCAGTGAAAATTATCACGCGAACACCGGGGAGCTGTTTTTT. It specifies CASSENYHANTGELFF.

The chain is built from TRBV5-1 and TRBJ1-1; D is uncertain. In germline, CDR1 is SGHRS, CDR2 YFSETQ. The CDR3 is 15 amino acids. The V and J ends lost 0 bases and 8 bases respectively, with 17 bases between them. The DNA for the CDR3 is TGCGCCAGCAGCTTGGGTCTTAGAGAAATCCCCGAAGCTTTCTTT. This translates into CASSLGLREIPEAFF.

The V call is TRBV7-9, the J call TRBJ1-1; D call uncertain. CDR3 size: 11 residues. V was trimmed by 0 bases and J by 8 bases, leaving 4 bases between them. Germline loops: CDR1 SEHNR, CDR2 FQNEAQ (reference sequence). CDR3 DNA sequence: TGTGCCAGCAGCTTAGCCTGGGAAGCTTTCTTT. Translating it yields CASSLAWEAFF.

The chain couples TRBV6-6 to TRBJ1-5, with no clear D. Looked up from germline, CDR1 is MNHNY and CDR2 is SVGAGI (reference sequence). Between the trimmed V and J ends, which lost 5 bases and 4 bases, there was a span of 12 bases. The CDR3 totals 14 residues. The CDR3 nucleotides are TGTGCCAGCAGTCTTCAGGAAATTAATCAGCCCCAGCATTTT. Amino acid sequence: CASSLQEINQPQHF.

In its sample, this clone was seen a few times. The chain links TRBV7-9 to TRBJ2-4; D not certain. The V gene's germline CDR1 is SEHNR and CDR2 FQNEAQ (reference sequence). CDR3 size: 17 residues. Between the trimmed V and J ends, which lost 5 bases and 3 bases, there was a span of 20 bases. CDR3 sequence: CASSPNGQRLLKNIQYF. CDR3 coding DNA: TGTGCCAGCAGCCCAAACGGCCAGCGCCTACTCAAAAACATTCAGTACTTC. The whole variable domain, remainder taken from reference TRBV7-9 and TRBJ2-4, is DTGVSQNPRHKITKRGQNVTFRCDPISEHNRLYWYRQTLGQGPEFLTYFQNEAQLEKSRLLSDRFSAERPKGSFSTLEIQRTEQGDSAMYLCASSPNGQRLLKNIQYFGAGTRLSVL.

The V call is TRBV11-2, the J call TRBJ2-7; 9 positions match TRBD1. Germline CDR1 reads SGHAT; CDR2 reads FQNNGV. Losses at the gene ends were 6 bases for V and 5 bases for J; bases not matched to a gene: 8. The CDR3 sequence is 14 residues long. In DNA form, the CDR3 reads TGTGCCAGCAGTACGACAGGGGGATCGAACGAGCAGTACTTC. Residues: CASSTTGGSNEQYF.

The chain links TRBV6-1 to TRBJ1-2; 7 nucleotides align to TRBD1. The CDR3 totals 13 residues. Trimming at V came to 6 bases and at J to 5 bases, leaving 6 bases not matched to a gene. Germline V gives CDR1 MNHNS, CDR2 SASEGT. Here the CDR3 reads CASRLTGSYGYTF. The CDR3 DNA reads as TGTGCCAGCAGGCTGACAGGGAGTTATGGCTACACCTTC.

The rearrangement uses TRBV10-3 and TRBJ2-1; D is unresolved. Per germline, CDR1 ENHRY and CDR2 SYGVKD. V lost 5 bases and J lost 7, with 6 bases in between. The CDR3 is made up of 11 amino acids. The CDR3 DNA is TGTGCCATCAGTCAGAATAATGAGCAGTTCTTC. Protein product: CAISQNNEQFF.

V usage is TRBV4-2 and J usage is TRBJ2-1; 9 bases are a match to TRBD2. From germline, CDR1 is LGHNA and CDR2 YNFKEQ. This CDR3 has 18 residues. The J segment lost 6 bases and the V segment lost 3 bases, leaving 15 bases of the junction unmatched. The CDR3 DNA reads as TGTGCCAGCAGCCAGCGGGGGGGGCAAATCCCCATTGCCAATGAGCAGTTCTTC. It translates to CASSQRGGQIPIANEQFF.